This T cell receptor (beta chain) was sequenced during a study of cytomegalovirus exposure and HLA in healthy donors. Study findings and constraints: Available immune exposure information was restricted to CMV serostatus only. A later analysis reported that several of the most significant clusters appeared to be linked to common viral pathogens, among them Epstein-Barr virus.

This clone was observed a handful of times. Its specificity is unknown. With 60 Vbeta and 13 Jbeta primers, the PCR was carried out. TCRdb keeps only in-frame clones here, not all; method: immunoSEQ multiplex PCR. Of about 99,000 clones in the sample, 60% to 80% were seen once. Germline V lookup: CDR1 GTSNPN, CDR2 SVGIG (reference sequence). This CDR3 has 15 amino acids. V dropped 3 bases and J dropped 0; count of bases not matched to a gene: 8. The chain joins TRBV30 to TRBJ2-7; 7 bases align to TRBD2. The source material was PBMCs. This receptor was identified in a man aged 60-69 years in good health and CMV-seropositive. The CDR3 here is CAWRGKGRGSYEQYF. Here the CDR3 DNA reads TGTGCCTGGAGGGGTAAGGGGAGGGGCTCCTACGAGCAGTACTTC.